The sequence of this T cell receptor beta chain was determined in a study of T-cell reconstitution after alpha-beta-depleted transplantation in children. The TCRbeta library was prepared with unique molecular identifiers. Using its own MiXCR run on the PCR reads, TCRdb lists one record per CDR3 protein. The table lists around 960,000 distinct CDR3 sequences, under 30% of them singletons. Whole-study results and caveats: The main origin of T-cell counts and diversity one year after transplant was newly produced T cells. Reportedly, alpha-beta T cells present about two months post-transplant originated from several hundred expanded clones of graft origin. Surviving recipient cells, namely T cells and thymic progenitors, were the source of high day-60 TCRbeta diversity in some patients.

V was pared by 1 base and J by 0 bases, with 13 bases of the junction left unmatched. The CDR3 loop spans 19 amino acids. Germline V gives CDR1 SGHAT, CDR2 FQDESV (reference sequence). Regarding this clonotype: The antigen is unknown.

The receptor's source is a boy under two years old who had a stem cell transplant for SCID, so the T cells may come from the graft donor. The specimen was PBMCs, mostly from graft donor cells, collected 360 days after TCRalphabeta/CD19-depleted stem cell transplant. J is TRBJ2-3 and V is TRBV11-1, with 7 bases that match TRBD2. The CDR3 DNA follows: TGTGCCAGCAGCTTAGGACCTAGCGGACACCCTAAAAGCACAGATACGCAGTATTTT. Translating it yields CASSLGPSGHPKSTDTQYF.